This T cell receptor (beta chain) was documented in a study of cytomegalovirus exposure and HLA in healthy donors. This clone was found a few times. It was with 60 Vbeta and 13 Jbeta primers that the PCR ran. Repertoires were generated with immunoSEQ multiplex PCR, while TCRdb's copy carries only in-frame clones and drops some. The sample records about 65,000 clones, 62% being singletons. V was pared by 3 bases and J by 7 bases, with 13 bases between. The CDR3 extends over 14 amino acids. The V gene's germline CDR1 is MNHNS and CDR2 SASEGT. The specimen was PBMCs. The V and J genes are TRBV6-1 and TRBJ2-1; the D gene is possibly TRBD2 (7 bases). The receptor's source is a man aged 30 to 39 in good health and CMV-seronegative. The DNA of the CDR3 is TGTGCCAGCAGTGATCGGGGGGCTGGGAATGAGCAGTTCTTC. The encoded protein is CASSDRGAGNEQFF.